This T cell receptor beta chain comes out of a study of blood T cell repertoires in COVID-19. Background on the study: Sites in the United States, Italy and Spain provided acute and convalescent COVID-19 samples. T cells, B-cell-depleted T cells, or PBMCs supplied cDNA or gDNA.

How the authors handled the data: Researchers report that nucleated cell counts were estimated from reference gene primer amplification. Method: immunoSEQ multiplex PCR; TCRdb's copy keeps in-frame clones and lacks some. V, J and clone size are taken as reported in that table, and D and trimming were inferred from the DNA itself. This sample carries 200,000 or so clones, roughly 87% of them seen once, and the ten largest clones take under 2.5%. On this clone itself: Other DNA sequences of this sample code for an identical CDR3.

Germline lookup yields CDR1 KGHSH and CDR2 LQKENI. Trimming removed 4 bases from V and 1 base from J; junction bases left unmatched: 1. The CDR3 runs 14 residues. The chain recombines TRBV18 with TRBJ1-1; 9 nucleotides match TRBD1. This TCR derives from a man aged 35 to 55 with active or convalescent COVID-19. Source material: peripheral blood. Here the CDR3 reads CASSRTGANTEAFF. DNA for the CDR3: TGTGCCAGCTCACGGACAGGGGCGAACACTGAAGCTTTCTTT.